One and the same sample provided the 21 T cell receptor beta chains below, sequenced in a study of cytomegalovirus exposure and HLA in healthy donors. PCR amplification relied on 60 Vbeta primers (plus 13 Jbeta primers). Profiled with immunoSEQ multiplex PCR; TCRdb holds only in-frame clones, not every one. Here the sample spans about 65,000 clones, about four fifths being singletons. Material for sequencing was PBMCs. The receptors come from a woman aged 30 to 39 in good health and CMV-seronegative.

This clone has more than one count but fewer than ten. This chain uses TRBV11-2 with TRBJ2-1, with a possible D match to TRBD2 (6 bases). CDR1 and CDR2 (germline): SGHAT, FQNNGV. The CDR3 spans 15 residues. The ends were cut back, 1 base at V and 0 bases at J, with 7 bases in the middle. The CDR3 DNA follows: TGTGCCAGCAGCTTAGGACTAGTCTCCTACAATGAGCAGTTCTTC. It codes for CASSLGLVSYNEQFF.

The chain is built from TRBV7-9 and TRBJ2-5; the D gene is possibly TRBD1 (5 bases). CDR1 is SEHNR, CDR2 FQNEAQ, per germline (reference sequence). V was trimmed by 7 bases and J by 2 bases, leaving 23 bases between them. The CDR3 runs 17 residues. CDR3 amino acids: CASTLGRTTTTQETQYF. The CDR3 nucleotides read TGTGCCAGCACCCTCGGGCGGACAACAACAACTCAAGAGACCCAGTACTTC.

The V call is TRBV4-1, the J call TRBJ1-5, with 10 nucleotides matching TRBD1. CDR1 is MGHRA and CDR2 is YSYEKL in the germline V gene. Unmatched junction bases numbered 10, after V lost 1 base and J lost 7 bases. The CDR3 has 17 amino acids. For the CDR3, the DNA is TGCGCCAGCAGCCAAGGGGACAGGGGCGACGCCAGACAGCCCCAGCATTTT. Its translation: CASSQGDRGDARQPQHF.

This rearrangement joins TRBV9 to TRBJ2-3; 9 positions match TRBD2. The CDR3 has 15 amino acids. V lost 2 bases to trimming and J lost 2 bases; unmatched junction nucleotides: 3. CDR1 and CDR2 (germline): SGDLS, YYNGEE. The CDR3 DNA is TGTGCCAGCAGCGTCGCGGGGGGGCCCACAGATACGCAGTATTTT. Protein product: CASSVAGGPTDTQYF.

This rearrangement joins TRBV30 to TRBJ2-7, with 7 bases that match TRBD1. Trimming took 3 bases from V and 6 from J; bases not matched to a gene: 11. The CDR3 consists of 14 residues. Per the germline V gene, CDR1 is GTSNPN and CDR2 is SVGIG (reference sequence). In DNA, the CDR3 is TGTGCCTGGAGCCACGACAGGGTACCTCCCGAGCAGTACTTC. Translating it yields CAWSHDRVPPEQYF.

The J gene is TRBJ2-6, the V gene TRBV7-2; 7 bases agree with TRBD1. The CDR3 is made up of 17 amino acids. Trimming at V came to 5 bases and at J to 4 bases, leaving 11 bases not matched to a gene. Germline V gene sequence: CDR1 SGHTA, CDR2 FQGNSA. This CDR3 reads CASSPQPTRGGANVLTF. CDR3 DNA sequence: TGTGCCAGCAGCCCTCAACCTACCAGGGGGGGGGCCAACGTCCTGACTTTC.

This sequence joins TRBV28 and TRBJ1-1; 10 nucleotides match TRBD1. CDR3 length: 17 residues. The V and J ends lost 5 bases and 2 bases, in that order; junction bases with no gene match: 11. The germline CDR1 and CDR2 sequences are MDHEN and SYDVKM. The CDR3 protein is CASSPFMRQGANTEAFF. CDR3 DNA: TGTGCCAGCAGTCCCTTTATGAGACAGGGGGCTAACACTGAAGCTTTCTTT.

The V and J genes are TRBV7-2 and TRBJ2-7; a possible D gene is TRBD2 (6 bases). V was shortened by 5 bases and J by 5 bases, with 19 bases between the two germline ends. This CDR3 has 15 amino acids. Germline V gene lookup returns CDR1 SGHTA and CDR2 FQGNSA. The CDR3: CASSLLSGVGHEQYF. DNA of the CDR3: TGTGCCAGCAGCCTCCTTTCGGGGGTAGGTCACGAGCAGTACTTC.

J is TRBJ2-7 and V is TRBV7-9; no clear D gene. The CDR3 runs 11 residues. CDR1 is SEHNR, CDR2 FQNEAQ, per germline (reference sequence). V lost 5 bases and J 0 bases, leaving 2 bases between the germline ends. CDR3 amino acids: CASSLSYEQYF. The DNA for the CDR3 is TGTGCCAGCAGCCTCTCCTACGAGCAGTACTTC. The variable domain in full, with the rest retrieved from reference TRBV7-9 and TRBJ2-7, is DTGVSQNPRHKITKRGQNVTFRCDPISEHNRLYWYRQTLGQGPEFLTYFQNEAQLEKSRLLSDRFSAERPKGSFSTLEIQRTEQGDSAMYLCASSLSYEQYFGPGTRLTVT.

The chain is built from TRBV6-1 and TRBJ2-7; weak D call: TRBD2 (6 bases). The CDR3 runs to 14 residues. Germline loops: CDR1 MNHNS, CDR2 SASEGT. Trimming stripped 3 bases from V and 2 bases from J, with 11 bases between. This CDR3 reads CASSDRAGTYEQYF. For the CDR3, the DNA is TGTGCCAGCAGTGACCGAGCGGGTACCTACGAGCAGTACTTC.

This clone was seen only a few times. The chain uses TRBV11-2 and TRBJ2-1; D gene uncertain. The CDR3 has 11 residues. Trimming pared 2 bases from V and 9 bases from J, leaving 5 bases between. In germline, CDR1 is SGHAT, CDR2 FQNNGV. The DNA for the CDR3 is TGTGCCAGCAGCTTACCCTCTGAGCAGTTCTTC. Translating gives CASSLPSEQFF.

The rearrangement links TRBV5-1 to TRBJ2-7; perhaps TRBD2 as D (5 bases). The CDR3 totals 13 residues. Germline-derived CDR1 and CDR2 are SGHRS and YFSETQ. Trimming shortened V by 5 bases and J by 3 bases, and 12 bases separated the two germline ends. As DNA, the CDR3 is TGCGCCAGCAGGGGAGAATCTGGCTACGAGCAGTACTTC. Translated, it gives CASRGESGYEQYF.

The chain has TRBV4-1 and TRBJ2-7, with 11 nucleotides matching TRBD2. CDR3 size: 15 residues. V was pared by 1 base and J by 3 bases, with 2 bases of the junction left unmatched. Germline CDR1 is MGHRA and CDR2 is YSYEKL. The CDR3 DNA is TGCGCCAGCAGCCAAGGGGGGACTAGCGGCTACGAGCAGTACTTC. It is translated as CASSQGGTSGYEQYF.

A single count supports this clone. V and J are TRBV5-6 and TRBJ2-7; D is perhaps TRBD2 (6 bases). There are 15 residues in the CDR3. V was shortened by 4 bases and J by 5 bases, with 19 bases between the two germline ends. Germline CDR1 is SGHDT and CDR2 is YYEEEE. Here the CDR3 reads CASSPPTSQVHEQYF. CDR3 coding DNA: TGTGCCAGCAGCCCACCGACTAGTCAAGTCCACGAGCAGTACTTC.

This clone is a singleton in its sample. J is TRBJ1-5 and V is TRBV6-4, with D perhaps matching TRBD1 (6 bases). With 2 bases removed from V and 6 bases from J, the gap between germline ends came to 14 bases. The CDR3 has 15 residues. Germline CDR1 is MRHNA and CDR2 is SNTAGT. CDR3 sequence (DNA): TGTGCCAGCAGTGACCTGGACAGTAAAGGTCAGCCCCAGCATTTT. This codes for CASSDLDSKGQPQHF.

This clone was seen more than once but under ten times. The chain has TRBV10-3 and TRBJ2-3, with 7 bases lining up with TRBD1. Germline assignment: CDR1 ENHRY and CDR2 SYGVKD. After removal of 2 bases from V and 6 bases from J, the junction contained 14 bases not matched to a gene. There are 17 residues in the CDR3. For the CDR3, the DNA is TGTGCCATCAGTGAGGGTGGCGAGGGGGCCACCGGGGATACGCAGTATTTT. It translates to CAISEGGEGATGDTQYF.

The chain recombines TRBV18 with TRBJ1-4, with 8 positions matching TRBD1. Trimming at V came to 6 bases and at J to 8 bases, leaving 8 bases not matched to a gene. The germline CDR1 and CDR2 sequences are KGHSH and LQKENI. The CDR3 has 14 residues. Here the CDR3 reads CASSHDRGNEKLFF. The CDR3 DNA follows: TGTGCCAGCTCTCATGACAGGGGAAACGAAAAACTGTTTTTT.

The chain recombines TRBV28 with TRBJ2-1; weak D call: TRBD1 (5 bases). The CDR3 extends over 15 amino acids. Germline assignment: CDR1 MDHEN and CDR2 SYDVKM. V lost 4 bases and J 5 bases, leaving 15 bases between the germline ends. The CDR3 DNA sequence: TGTGCCAGCAGTTCCCCCCAGACAGTTAACAATGAGCAGTTCTTC. Protein product: CASSSPQTVNNEQFF.

The V gene is TRBV5-1, the J gene TRBJ1-2, with D possibly being TRBD1 (5 bases). This CDR3 region has 15 residues. The V gene lost 0 bases and the J gene lost 4 bases, with 13 bases spanning the gap. Germline assignment: CDR1 SGHRS and CDR2 YFSETQ. CDR3 sequence: CASSLGGGISYGYTF. The CDR3 nucleotides read TGCGCCAGCAGCTTGGGCGGGGGGATCTCCTATGGCTACACCTTC.

This chain connects TRBV6-5 to TRBJ2-1; 9 bases map to TRBD2. The CDR3 is made up of 14 amino acids. V gave up 7 bases and J gave up 10 bases; unmatched junction bases: 11. Germline-derived CDR1 and CDR2 are MNHEY and SVGAGI. The CDR3 sequence: CASTLGGRAGEQFF. The CDR3 nucleotides read TGTGCCAGCACCCTTGGCGGGAGGGCAGGAGAGCAGTTCTTC.

This chain links TRBV9 with TRBJ2-6; D perhaps matches TRBD2 (6 bases). V dropped 4 bases and J dropped 0 bases, with 26 bases sitting between them. CDR1 is SGDLS and CDR2 is YYNGEE in the germline V gene. The CDR3 sequence is 21 residues long. The CDR3 reads CASSHTLGDSTSNSGANVLTF. For the CDR3, the DNA is TGTGCCAGCAGCCACACCTTAGGGGACTCAACTTCTAACTCTGGGGCCAACGTCCTGACTTTC.